Reported below is one T cell receptor beta chain. This entry is derived from a study of T cells expressing NK-cell markers. Following a re-call of the 5' RACE reads, TCRdb has one entry per CDR3 protein and lacks DNA. The listing contains about 400,000 distinct CDR3 sequences. Germline V gives CDR1 LGHNA, CDR2 YNFKEQ. This CDR3 region has 16 residues. The TCR sequence derives from a woman in her fifties or sixties in good health. The rearrangement joins TRBV4-2 to TRBJ2-7. The source material was blood T cells: a sorted CD56 or NKG2C T cell subset, CD4+ or CD8+ T cells, or bulk PBMC T cells (not recorded which). The CDR3 is CASSQEGTASSYEQYF.